These 25 T cell receptor beta chains were sequenced from one sample in a study of metastatic and nonmetastatic thyroid tumors. MiXCR reprocessed the PCR reads for TCRdb. The table includes about 39,000 clones, roughly 19% detected once. Thyroid surgery took place with no prior treatment in any patient. Sequenced sample: blood. The source of these receptors is a female donor with papillary thyroid cancer or a benign thyroid nodule (not recorded which). Some clones in this sample may be carry-over from other donors' samples.

This clone was detected a few times. A much larger clone sits a single nucleotide away, making a read error possible. This sequence joins TRBV7-3 and TRBJ2-3; D gene uncertain. The CDR3 runs to 13 residues. Germline V gene data show CDR1 as SGHTA and CDR2 as FQGTGA. The CDR3 DNA reads TGTGCCAGCATCTTAATGGGTTCTGATACGCAGTATTTT. Its protein is CASILMGSDTQYF.

This clone was recorded at least ten times. V usage is TRBV27 and J usage is TRBJ2-5; unclear D gene. V lost 0 bases to trimming and J lost 2 bases, with 4 bases between them. Germline CDR1 reads MNHEY; CDR2 reads SMNVEV (reference sequence). This CDR3 region has 13 residues. The CDR3 sequence is CASSLSGQETQYF. As DNA, the CDR3 is TGTGCCAGCAGTTTATCCGGGCAAGAGACCCAGTACTTC.

The chain links TRBV28 to TRBJ1-3; D may be TRBD1 (5 bases). Trimming pared 5 bases from V and 2 bases from J, leaving 10 bases between. CDR3 length: 14 amino acids. Germline-derived CDR1 and CDR2 are MDHEN and SYDVKM. In nucleotides, the CDR3 is TGTGCCAGCAGTGCCGACAGAACTGGAAACACCATATATTTT. It specifies CASSADRTGNTIYF.

This clone was observed many times. This chain connects TRBV6-1 to TRBJ2-2; D is undetermined. The V gene lost 8 bases and the J gene lost 2 bases, with 9 bases spanning the gap. The CDR3 is made up of 13 amino acids. Germline CDR1 is MNHNS and CDR2 is SASEGT. Here the CDR3 reads CASLGRNTGELFF. The CDR3 nucleotides are TGTGCCAGCCTCGGACGTAACACCGGGGAGCTGTTTTTT.

This clone was counted between two and nine times. One end of the junction fails to match germline, which may point to a read error. The chain links TRBV28 to TRBJ2-3; D gene uncertain. The germline V gene has CDR1 MDHEN and CDR2 SYDVKM. The CDR3 has 13 residues. The CDR3 spells CASSQELADTQYF. CDR3 DNA: TGTGCCAGCAGCCAGGAGTTGGCAGATACACAGTATTTT. The full variable domain, completed using reference TRBV28 and TRBJ2-3, is DVKVTQSSRYLVKRTGEKVFLECVQDMDHENMFWYRQDPGLGLRLIYFSYDVKMKEKGDIPEGYSVSREKKERFSLILESASTNQTSMYLCASSQELADTQYFGPGTRLTVL.

In this sample, this clone turned up many times. Other DNA variants within this sample encode the same CDR3. The chain is built from TRBV6-4 and TRBJ1-5; D gene ambiguous. The germline CDR1 and CDR2 sequences are MRHNA and SNTAGT. The CDR3 sequence is 12 residues long. V dropped 10 bases and J dropped 3 bases, with 10 bases sitting between them. The CDR3 loop is CATRADNQPQHF. DNA of the CDR3: TGTGCCACACGGGCGGACAATCAGCCCCAGCATTTT.

This clone has ten or more counts. This chain joins TRBV24-1 and TRBJ2-7; 10 positions agree with TRBD2. V gave up 2 bases and J gave up 6 bases; unmatched junction bases: 6. The CDR3 is 15 residues long. Germline-derived CDR1 and CDR2 are KGHDR and SFDVKD. The CDR3 DNA is TGTGCCACCAGTGATTCCGCTAGCGGGGGAAGCGAGCAGTACTTC. Protein sequence: CATSDSASGGSEQYF.

This clone has ten or more counts. The V call is TRBV28, the J call TRBJ2-1, with D maybe TRBD2 (6 bases). Per germline, CDR1 MDHEN and CDR2 SYDVKM. The CDR3 runs 16 residues. The V and J ends lost 3 bases and 2 bases respectively, with 14 bases between them. CDR3 loop: CASSFRGRFPYNEQFF. In DNA, the CDR3 is TGTGCCAGCAGTTTTCGGGGGAGGTTCCCCTACAATGAGCAGTTCTTC. Full variable domain (outside the CDR3, taken from reference TRBV28 and TRBJ2-1): DVKVTQSSRYLVKRTGEKVFLECVQDMDHENMFWYRQDPGLGLRLIYFSYDVKMKEKGDIPEGYSVSREKKERFSLILESASTNQTSMYLCASSFRGRFPYNEQFFGPGTRLTVL.

This clone has at least ten counts. This chain links TRBV24-1 with TRBJ2-7; 7 bases map to TRBD1. CDR1 KGHDR and CDR2 SFDVKD come from the germline V gene. CDR3 length: 14 amino acids. The ends lost 7 bases at V and 4 bases at J; junction bases unmatched: 9. This CDR3 is CATSRGQGEYEQYF. DNA of the CDR3: TGTGCCACCAGCCGAGGGCAGGGGGAGTACGAGCAGTACTTC.

This clone was recorded many times. J is TRBJ2-1 and V is TRBV7-2, with D perhaps being TRBD1 or TRBD2 (6 bases each). V lost 2 bases, J lost 4 bases, and 15 bases lay in between. Germline CDR1 SGHTA, CDR2 FQGNSA. The CDR3 runs 16 residues. The CDR3 bases are TGTGCCAGCAGCTTACGGTGGGGGGCCCCTTACAATGAGCAGTTCTTC. This sequence encodes CASSLRWGAPYNEQFF.

This clone was seen at least ten times. V gene TRBV6-2 or TRBV6-3 combines with J gene TRBJ2-1; perhaps TRBD1 as D (6 bases). V was shortened by 1 base and J by 8 bases, with 21 bases between the two germline ends. The germline V gene has CDR1 MNHEY and CDR2 SVGEGT. The CDR3 totals 17 residues. This CDR3 reads CASSYYFPGTRVDEQFF. DNA for the CDR3: TGTGCCAGCAGTTACTACTTCCCCGGGACAAGGGTCGATGAGCAGTTCTTC.

This clone was recorded at least ten times. CDR3 bases: TGTGCCAGCAGCCAGCAGGGGGAAGGCTACACCTTC. Its translation is CASSQQGEGYTF. J is TRBJ1-2 and V is TRBV27, with 7 nucleotides matching TRBD1. The germline V gene encodes CDR1 MNHEY and CDR2 SMNVEV (reference sequence). The trim removed 6 bases at V and 8 bases at J, leaving 6 bases unmatched. The CDR3 totals 12 residues.

On this clone itself: A read error is possible here, since a much larger clone lies one base away. The chain combines TRBV12-3 or TRBV12-4 with TRBJ2-3; no clear D gene. The CDR3 totals 13 residues. The CDR3 region has the DNA TGTGCCAGCAGTTTTACTATCACAGATACGCAGTGTTTT. Translating gives CASSFTITDTQCF.

This clone was counted many times. This sequence joins TRBV20-1 and TRBJ2-7, with TRBD2 identical over 7 bases. V lost 2 bases, J lost 2 bases, and 9 bases stayed unmatched. The CDR3 covers 15 residues. CDR1 is DFQATT, CDR2 SNEGSKA, per germline (reference sequence). DNA for the CDR3: TGCAGTGCTAGATCCGGGACTAAGGGAGCCTACGAGCAGTACTTC. Encoded protein: CSARSGTKGAYEQYF.

About this clone itself: At one of its ends the junction is not consistent with the germline gene, which may arise from a read error. The chain carries TRBV6-1 and TRBJ2-7; D not resolved. This CDR3 contains 13 residues. Germline V gene sequence: CDR1 MNHNS, CDR2 SASEGT. CDR3 protein: CASNLGIPYEQYF. The CDR3 bases are TGCGCCAGCAACCTCGGCATCCCCTACGAGCAGTACTTC.

In its sample, this clone was seen many times. This chain uses TRBV28 with TRBJ2-5, with no clear D. V was trimmed by 5 bases and J by 5 bases, leaving 12 bases between them. Germline V lookup: CDR1 MDHEN, CDR2 SYDVKM. The length of the CDR3 is 13 residues. CDR3: CASSPIKRETQYF. The DNA for the CDR3 is TGTGCCAGCAGTCCAATAAAAAGGGAGACCCAGTACTTC.

V gene TRBV28 combines with J gene TRBJ1-3; no clear D. CDR3 length: 15 residues. Germline-derived CDR1 and CDR2 are MDHEN and SYDVKM. V lost 6 bases, J lost 4 bases, and 16 bases lay in between. The chain's CDR3 is CASSHSTFYGNTIYF. In DNA form, the CDR3 reads TGTGCCAGCAGCCACAGTACATTCTACGGAAACACCATATATTTT.

This clone came up many times. The rearrangement links TRBV6-1 to TRBJ1-6; D not resolved. The CDR3 extends over 16 amino acids. Trimming shortened V by 8 bases and J by 4 bases, and 18 bases separated the two germline ends. Germline values: CDR1 MNHNS, CDR2 SASEGT. The CDR3 reads CASEYLRRVYNSPLHF. Here the CDR3 DNA reads TGTGCCAGCGAGTATTTAAGGAGGGTGTATAATTCACCCCTCCACTTT.

This clone has just a few counts. V usage is TRBV25-1 and J usage is TRBJ2-2; the match to TRBD1 covers 10 bases. Germline CDR1 reads MGHDK; CDR2 reads SYGVNS. The CDR3 has 15 residues. V gave up 4 bases and J gave up 6 bases; unmatched junction bases: 5. The CDR3: CASSGGQGFAGELFF. CDR3 nucleotide sequence: TGTGCCAGCAGTGGGGGACAGGGGTTCGCCGGGGAGCTGTTTTTT.

There are a few counts of this clone. Mismatch with germline at one junction end may stem from a read error. This chain links TRBV28 with TRBJ2-5, with 9 bases fitting TRBD1. CDR1 and CDR2 from the germline V gene are MDHEN and SYDVKM. The CDR3 runs to 15 residues. DNA of the CDR3: TGTGCCAGCAGACTACAGGGGGCTCCTAAAGATACCCAGTACTTC. Protein: CASRLQGAPKDTQYF.

This clone was recorded only once. This CDR3 fails to terminate in the conserved phenylalanine or tryptophan, so it likely reflects a read error. CDR3 sequence reads: CASSSETTGCQFYEQYL. CDR3 DNA: TGTGCCAGCAGCTCGGAGACTACAGGGTGCCAGTTCTACGAGCAGTACTTA. V gene TRBV11-1 combines with J gene TRBJ2-7; perhaps TRBD1 as D (6 bases). Germline CDR1 SGHAT, CDR2 FQDESV (reference sequence). The V end was cut by 4 bases, the J end by 3 bases, with 22 bases between. This CDR3 has 17 amino acids.

As concerns this clone: With a much larger clone just one base away, this may be a read error. The chain joins TRBV12-3 or TRBV12-4 to TRBJ2-3, with 12 nucleotides matching TRBD2. The V gene end was trimmed by 4 bases and the J gene end by 4 bases; junction bases not matched to a gene: 6. CDR3 size: 16 residues. The CDR3 nucleotides read TGTGCCAGCAGTTCCTTGACTAGCGGGAGATCAGATACGCAGTATTTT. The encoded protein is CASSSLTSGRSDTQYF.

This clone was seen many times. Different DNA sequences within this sample yield the same CDR3. The J gene is TRBJ1-6, the V gene TRBV6-5; D not resolved. Looked up from germline, CDR1 is MNHEY and CDR2 is SVGAGI. V lost 2 bases, J lost 0 bases, and 5 bases lay in between. The CDR3 spans 15 residues. CDR3 loop: CASSYDGSYNSPLHF. Here the CDR3 DNA reads TGTGCCAGCAGTTACGACGGCTCCTATAATTCACCCCTCCACTTT.

This clone appeared many times. V is TRBV6-2 or TRBV6-3 and J is TRBJ1-6; D is unclear. V was clipped by 3 bases and J by 10 bases, with 13 bases between them. Germline V gene data show CDR1 as MNHEY and CDR2 as SVGEGT. The CDR3 has 14 residues. In DNA form, the CDR3 reads TGTGCCAGCAGTTATGGCGTGGAGAGATCACCCCTCCACTTT. Translated: CASSYGVERSPLHF.

This clone was seen repeatedly, ten times or more. The chain joins TRBV19 to TRBJ2-7; D may be TRBD1 (6 bases). Per germline, CDR1 LNHDA and CDR2 SQIVND (reference sequence). The CDR3 sequence is 14 residues long. V was trimmed by 5 bases and J by 3 bases, leaving 14 bases between them. CDR3 DNA sequence: TGTGCCAGTAGTGCCGCGGACAGAGACTACGAGCAGTACTTC. Translating it yields CASSAADRDYEQYF. The full variable domain, completed using reference TRBV19 and TRBJ2-7, is DGGITQSPKYLFRKEGQNVTLSCEQNLNHDAMYWYRQDPGQGLRLIYYSQIVNDFQKGDIAEGYSVSREKKESFPLTVTSAQKNPTAFYLCASSAADRDYEQYFGPGTRLTVT.